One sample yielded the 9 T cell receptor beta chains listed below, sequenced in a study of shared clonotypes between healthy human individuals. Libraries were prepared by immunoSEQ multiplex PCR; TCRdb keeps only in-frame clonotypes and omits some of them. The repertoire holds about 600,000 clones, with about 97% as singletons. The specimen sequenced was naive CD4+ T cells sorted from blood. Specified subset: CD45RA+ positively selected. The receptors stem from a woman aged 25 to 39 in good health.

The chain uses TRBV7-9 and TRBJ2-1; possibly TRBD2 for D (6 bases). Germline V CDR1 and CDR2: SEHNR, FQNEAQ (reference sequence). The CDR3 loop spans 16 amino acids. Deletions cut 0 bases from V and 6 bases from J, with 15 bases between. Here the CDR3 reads CASSLAGRGASNEQFF. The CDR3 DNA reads TGTGCCAGCAGCTTAGCCGGGAGAGGGGCGAGCAATGAGCAGTTCTTC.

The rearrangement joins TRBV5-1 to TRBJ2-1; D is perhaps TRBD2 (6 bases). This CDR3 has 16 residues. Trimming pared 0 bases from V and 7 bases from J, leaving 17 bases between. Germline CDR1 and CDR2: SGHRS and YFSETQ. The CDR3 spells CASSLAIGGAGNEQFF. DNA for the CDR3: TGCGCCAGCAGCTTGGCCATCGGGGGAGCTGGTAATGAGCAGTTCTTC.

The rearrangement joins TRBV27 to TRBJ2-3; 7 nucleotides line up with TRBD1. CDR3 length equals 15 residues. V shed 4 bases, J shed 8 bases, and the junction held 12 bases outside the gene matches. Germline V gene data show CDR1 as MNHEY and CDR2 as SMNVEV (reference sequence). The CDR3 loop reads CASSSIGQAPGTQYF. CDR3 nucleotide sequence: TGTGCCAGCAGTTCAATCGGACAGGCCCCAGGTACGCAGTATTTT.

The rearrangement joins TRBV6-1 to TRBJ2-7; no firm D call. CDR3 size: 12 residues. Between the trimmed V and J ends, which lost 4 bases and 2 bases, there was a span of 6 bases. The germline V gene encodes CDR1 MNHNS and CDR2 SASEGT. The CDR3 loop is CASSVLTYEQYF. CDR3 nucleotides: TGTGCCAGCAGTGTCCTTACCTACGAGCAGTACTTC.

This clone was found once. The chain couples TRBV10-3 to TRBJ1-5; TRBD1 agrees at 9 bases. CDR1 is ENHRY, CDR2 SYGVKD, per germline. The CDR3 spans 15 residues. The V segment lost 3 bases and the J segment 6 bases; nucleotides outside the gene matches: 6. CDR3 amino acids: CAISENRGHFQPQHF. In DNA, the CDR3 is TGTGCCATCAGTGAAAACAGGGGGCATTTTCAGCCCCAGCATTTT.

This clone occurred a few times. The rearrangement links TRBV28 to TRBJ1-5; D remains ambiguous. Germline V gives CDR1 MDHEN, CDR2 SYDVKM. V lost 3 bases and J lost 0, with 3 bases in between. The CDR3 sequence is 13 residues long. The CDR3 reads CASSLISNQPQHF. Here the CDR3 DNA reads TGTGCCAGCAGTTTGATTAGCAATCAGCCCCAGCATTTT.

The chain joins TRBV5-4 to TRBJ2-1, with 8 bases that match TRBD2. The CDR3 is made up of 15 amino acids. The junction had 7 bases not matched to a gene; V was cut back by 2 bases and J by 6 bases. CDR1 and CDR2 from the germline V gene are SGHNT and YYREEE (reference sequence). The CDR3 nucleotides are TGTGCCAGCAGCTTAATCGGGACTAGGGTCAATGAGCAGTTCTTC. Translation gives CASSLIGTRVNEQFF.

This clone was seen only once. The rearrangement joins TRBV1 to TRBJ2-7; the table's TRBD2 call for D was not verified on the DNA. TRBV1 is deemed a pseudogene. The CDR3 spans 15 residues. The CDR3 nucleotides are TGCACCAGCAGCCAAGAGAGTAGCGGCTCCTACGAGCAGTACTTC. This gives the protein CTSSQESSGSYEQYF.

DNA of the CDR3: TGTGCCAGCAGCTTCGCGGGACTAGCGGCATTCTACAATGAGCAGTTCTTC. The encoded protein is CASSFAGLAAFYNEQFF. The chain joins TRBV7-9 to TRBJ2-1; 11 bases agree with TRBD2. The CDR3 has 17 residues. Per the germline V gene, CDR1 is SEHNR and CDR2 is FQNEAQ (reference sequence). Germline trimming cut 3 bases from V and 3 bases from J; bases unmatched to any gene: 7.